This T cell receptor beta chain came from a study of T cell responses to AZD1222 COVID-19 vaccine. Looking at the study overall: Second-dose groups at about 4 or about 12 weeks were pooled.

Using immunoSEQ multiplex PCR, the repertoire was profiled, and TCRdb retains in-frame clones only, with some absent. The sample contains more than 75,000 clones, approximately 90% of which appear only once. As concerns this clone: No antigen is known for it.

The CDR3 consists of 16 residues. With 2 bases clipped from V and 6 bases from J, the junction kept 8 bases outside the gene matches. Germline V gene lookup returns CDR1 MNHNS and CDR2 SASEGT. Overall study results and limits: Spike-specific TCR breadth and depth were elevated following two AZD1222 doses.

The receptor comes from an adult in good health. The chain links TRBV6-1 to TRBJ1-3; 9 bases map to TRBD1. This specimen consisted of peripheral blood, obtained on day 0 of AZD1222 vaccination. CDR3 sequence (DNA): TGTGCCAGCAGTGAAACTGTGGGACAGGGTAAAAACACCATATATTTT. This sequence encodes CASSETVGQGKNTIYF.